What follows is one T cell receptor (beta chain) and its context. Its antigen is as yet unknown. The data were produced by immunoSEQ multiplex PCR, yet TCRdb's version contains in-frame clones alone and is incomplete. The sample lists about 30,000 clones, roughly 96% occurring once. This sample is part of a study of regulatory and conventional T cells in RAG deficiency. Study observations and caveats: These Omenn syndrome Treg sorts may hold peripherally activated cells instead. Compared with controls, unique Treg TCR beta sequences dropped around 100-fold in Omenn syndrome and CID/AS. Shorter CDR3s in all patient subsets; >75% Treg-Tconv overlap in Omenn.

The CDR3 is 15 amino acids. The V and J ends lost 3 bases and 5 bases respectively, with 14 bases between them. Germline loops: CDR1 KGHSH, CDR2 LQKENI. Genomic DNA came from blood conventional CD4+ T cells gated CD25-low CD127-high. The sample also formed part of further work on regulatory T cells. Per that paper: Amplification used 52 TRBV primers and 13 TRBJ primers.

Sequenced sample: CD25- CD4+ T cells sorted from blood. This receptor was taken from a human donor in good health. J is TRBJ1-5 and V is TRBV18, with TRBD1 as a possible D gene (5 bases). CDR3 nucleotide sequence: TGTGCCAGCTCACCGAAGACAGTTTGGGATCAGCCCCAGCATTTT. Translating gives CASSPKTVWDQPQHF.